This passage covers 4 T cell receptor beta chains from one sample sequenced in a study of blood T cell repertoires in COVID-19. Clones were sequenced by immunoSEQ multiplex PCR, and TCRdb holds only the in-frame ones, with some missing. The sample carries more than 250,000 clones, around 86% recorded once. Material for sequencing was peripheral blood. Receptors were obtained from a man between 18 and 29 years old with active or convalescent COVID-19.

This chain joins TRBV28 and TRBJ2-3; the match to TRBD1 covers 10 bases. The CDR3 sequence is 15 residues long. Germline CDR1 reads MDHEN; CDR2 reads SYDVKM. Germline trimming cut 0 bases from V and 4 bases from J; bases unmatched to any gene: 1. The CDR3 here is CASSLWGTGADTQYF. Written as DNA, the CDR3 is TGTGCCAGCAGTTTATGGGGGACAGGGGCAGATACGCAGTATTTT.

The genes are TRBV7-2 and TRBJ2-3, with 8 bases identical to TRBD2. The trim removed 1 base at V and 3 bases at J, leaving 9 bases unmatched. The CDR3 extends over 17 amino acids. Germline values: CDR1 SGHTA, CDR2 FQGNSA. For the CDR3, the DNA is TGTGCCAGCAGCTTAGTGGGACTAGGGAGTAGGACAGATACGCAGTATTTT. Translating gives CASSLVGLGSRTDTQYF.

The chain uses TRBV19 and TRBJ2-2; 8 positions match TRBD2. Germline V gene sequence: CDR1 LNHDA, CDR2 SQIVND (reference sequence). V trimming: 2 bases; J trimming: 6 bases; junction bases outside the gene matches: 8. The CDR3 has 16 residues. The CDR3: CASSITGGLNAGELFF. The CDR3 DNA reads TGTGCCAGTAGTATAACGGGAGGGCTTAACGCCGGGGAGCTGTTTTTT.

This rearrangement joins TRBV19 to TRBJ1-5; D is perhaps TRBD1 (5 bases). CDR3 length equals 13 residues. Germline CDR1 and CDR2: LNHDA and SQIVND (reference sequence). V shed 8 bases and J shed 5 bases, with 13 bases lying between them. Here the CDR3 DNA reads TGTGCCAGTGGGGGGTCCGGCTATCAGCCCCAGCATTTT. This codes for CASGGSGYQPQHF. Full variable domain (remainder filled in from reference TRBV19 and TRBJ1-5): DGGITQSPKYLFRKEGQNVTLSCEQNLNHDAMYWYRQDPGQGLRLIYYSQIVNDFQKGDIAEGYSVSREKKESFPLTVTSAQKNPTAFYLCASGGSGYQPQHFGDGTRLSIL.